These 4 T cell receptor beta chains were all obtained from the same sample, sequenced in a study of cytomegalovirus exposure and HLA in healthy donors. Vbeta (60) and Jbeta (13) primers were used in the PCR. Libraries were prepared by immunoSEQ multiplex PCR; TCRdb keeps only in-frame clonotypes and omits some of them. This repertoire shows about 140,000 clones, almost 85% found once; its top ten account for roughly 9.9%. The sequencing sample was made of PBMCs. The receptors derive from a woman aged 55 to 70 in good health and CMV-seropositive.

This sequence joins TRBV27 and TRBJ2-1, with TRBD1 as a possible D gene (6 bases). Trimming removed 7 bases from V and 0 bases from J, with 10 bases in between. The CDR3 contains 14 residues. Germline lookup yields CDR1 MNHEY and CDR2 SMNVEV (reference sequence). CDR3 loop: CASTKGGSYNEQFF. The DNA of the CDR3 is TGTGCCAGCACGAAAGGGGGCTCCTACAATGAGCAGTTCTTC.

The CDR3 DNA reads as TGCGCCAGCAGCGGCCGGACTAGCGCCACAGATACGCAGTATTTT. It is translated as CASSGRTSATDTQYF. The chain combines TRBV5-1 with TRBJ2-3; 9 positions match TRBD2. With 4 bases clipped from V and 2 bases from J, the junction kept 5 bases outside the gene matches. This CDR3 has 15 amino acids. CDR1 SGHRS and CDR2 YFSETQ come from the germline V gene.

This clone was observed a handful of times. The genes are TRBV28 and TRBJ2-7; a possible D gene is TRBD2 (6 bases). In germline, CDR1 is MDHEN, CDR2 SYDVKM. This CDR3 is built from 14 residues. V gave up 6 bases and J gave up 3 bases, with 15 bases separating them. The CDR3 sequence is CASRTGTDNYEQYF. DNA of the CDR3: TGTGCCAGCAGAACCGGGACTGATAACTACGAGCAGTACTTC. The full variable domain, its missing parts supplied by reference TRBV28 and TRBJ2-7, is DVKVTQSSRYLVKRTGEKVFLECVQDMDHENMFWYRQDPGLGLRLIYFSYDVKMKEKGDIPEGYSVSREKKERFSLILESASTNQTSMYLCASRTGTDNYEQYFGPGTRLTVT.

The CDR3 nucleotides are TGTGCCAGCAGCCCGCCGGACAGCCGGCGAGAGACCCAGTACTTC. It is translated as CASSPPDSRRETQYF. The chain links TRBV7-2 to TRBJ2-5; tentative D call: TRBD1 (6 bases). The CDR3 has 15 residues. Trimming removed 5 bases from V and 4 bases from J, with 17 bases in between. Germline loops: CDR1 SGHTA, CDR2 FQGNSA. Supplemented by reference TRBV7-2 and TRBJ2-5, the full variable domain reads GAGVSQSPSNKVTEKGKDVELRCDPISGHTALYWYRQSLGQGLEFLIYFQGNSAPDKSGLPSDRFSAERTGGSVSTLTIQRTQQEDSAVYLCASSPPDSRRETQYFGPGTRLLVL.